The 24 T cell receptor beta chains given below trace back to one sample, sequenced in a study of beta chain features in type 1 diabetes listed by TCRdb under 2018. The library was produced with the immunoSEQ multiplex PCR assay. The entire amount of isolated RNA was reverse transcribed using the High Capacity cDNA Reverse Transcription Kit, so the sequenced TCRB transcripts were expressed ones. The table comes from immuneACCESS by way of TCRdb, which keeps in-frame sequences with V and J called. Part of the clones is missing from these tables; in studies checked, under half for an unresolved V gene and the rest for unknown reasons. The sample yields some 150,000 clones; 9% to 9.5% were counted once. About 0.68% of the sample is held by the ten biggest clonotypes. The specimen was central memory CD4+ T cells from blood. These receptors originate from a man aged 18-30 years in good health.

The CDR3 DNA follows: TGTGCCTGGAGGGGGACAGGCCCCGTTTGGAACTATGGCTACACCTTC. It specifies CAWRGTGPVWNYGYTF. The rearrangement links TRBV30 to TRBJ1-2, with 8 bases lining up with TRBD1. Per germline, CDR1 GTSNPN and CDR2 SVGIG (reference sequence). V lost 3 bases, J lost 2 bases, and 11 bases stayed unmatched. This CDR3 contains 16 residues.

This clone has only a few counts. The CDR3 coding sequence is TGTGCCAGCCTTACTAGCGGGGAGCAGTACTTC. Protein sequence: CASLTSGEQYF. V usage is TRBV2 and J usage is TRBJ2-7, with 9 positions matching TRBD2. The J segment lost 7 bases and the V segment lost 8 bases, leaving 3 bases of the junction unmatched. The germline V gene encodes CDR1 SNHLY and CDR2 FYNNEI. This CDR3 has 11 amino acids.

This clone was seen only a few times. The V and J genes are TRBV5-1 and TRBJ2-5, with TRBD1 identical over 10 bases. The CDR3 spans 16 residues. The germline V gene encodes CDR1 SGHRS and CDR2 YFSETQ. V shed 0 bases and J 4 bases; nucleotides not matched to a gene: 6. The CDR3 DNA reads TGCGCCAGCAGCTTGGGGGACAGGGGCGATGGAGAGACCCAGTACTTC. Encoded protein: CASSLGDRGDGETQYF.

CDR3 in amino acids: CASRRQGTDQPQHF. CDR3 nucleotide sequence: TGTGCCAGCAGGAGGCAGGGGACAGATCAGCCCCAGCATTTT. The gene calls are TRBV6-6 and TRBJ1-5; 7 nucleotides line up with TRBD1. Looked up from germline, CDR1 is MNHNY and CDR2 is SVGAGI (reference sequence). After removal of 6 bases from V and 5 bases from J, the junction contained 7 bases not matched to a gene. CDR3 length equals 14 residues.

The chain recombines TRBV12-2 with TRBJ1-2. TRBV12-2 is tagged as a pseudogene. The CDR3 totals 13 residues. CDR3 nucleotides: TGTGCAAGTCGCTTAGGACTAGGATATGGCTACACCTTC. Translating it yields CASRLGLGYGYTF.

This clone was counted between two and nine times. The gene calls are TRBV9 and TRBJ2-7, with D perhaps TRBD1 (6 bases). This CDR3 has 14 amino acids. CDR1 and CDR2 from the germline V gene are SGDLS and YYNGEE. Trimming left V 0 bases short and J 6 bases short, with 13 bases between. CDR3 coding DNA: TGTGCCAGCAGCGTAGAAGGGACAAAGGGCGAGCAGTACTTC. This translates into CASSVEGTKGEQYF.

The chain uses TRBV7-9 and TRBJ1-3, with D unresolved. This CDR3 is 15 amino acids long. Trimming left V 1 base short and J 0 bases short, with 7 bases between. The V gene's germline CDR1 is SEHNR and CDR2 FQNEAQ (reference sequence). The CDR3 DNA reads TGTGCCAGCAGCTTAGGTCGGTCCTCTGGAAACACCATATATTTT. This translates into CASSLGRSSGNTIYF.

The J gene is TRBJ2-2, the V gene TRBV7-2; 11 bases are shared with TRBD2. The CDR3 has 17 amino acids. Unmatched junction bases numbered 11, after V lost 6 bases and J lost 5 bases. CDR1 is SGHTA and CDR2 is FQGNSA in the germline V gene. The CDR3 here is CASRRTSGGGGTGELFF. Written as DNA, the CDR3 is TGTGCCAGCAGACGAACTAGCGGGGGCGGGGGGACCGGGGAGCTGTTTTTT.

The chain employs TRBV7-6 and TRBJ2-1; 13 nucleotides match TRBD2. Germline CDR1 and CDR2: SGHVS and FNYEAQ. J lost 7 bases, V lost 1 base, and 4 bases had no gene match. The CDR3 extends over 16 amino acids. DNA of the CDR3: TGTGCCAGCAGCTTAGAACTAGCGGGGGGGAGGAATGAGCAGTTCTTC. Protein sequence: CASSLELAGGRNEQFF.

This clone was detected a few times. The chain has TRBV7-2 and TRBJ2-1; 7 nucleotides align to TRBD2. Trimming cost V 5 bases and J 6 bases; bases outside gene matches: 7. Per the germline V gene, CDR1 is SGHTA and CDR2 is FQGNSA. This CDR3 has 14 amino acids. In nucleotides, the CDR3 is TGTGCCAGCAGCACCGGACTAGGACGCAATGAGCAGTTCTTC. Translation: CASSTGLGRNEQFF.

This clone came up a few times. The rearrangement joins TRBV6-4 to TRBJ1-2; D call uncertain. The CDR3 consists of 10 residues. Germline V gene sequence: CDR1 MRHNA, CDR2 SNTAGT. The V end lost 0 bases, the J end lost 11 bases, and 4 bases lay between the germline ends. The CDR3 DNA sequence: TGTGCCAGCAGTGACTCCGGGTACACCTTC. Translating it yields CASSDSGYTF.

A note on this clone: This same CDR3 is encoded by further DNA sequences in the sample. This CDR3 reads CASSQNTEAFF. CDR3 bases: TGTGCCAGCAGCCAGAACACTGAAGCTTTCTTT. J is TRBJ1-1 and V is TRBV5-6, with D uncertain. Deletions cut 4 bases from V and 1 base from J, with 2 bases between. The V gene's germline CDR1 is SGHDT and CDR2 YYEEEE. This CDR3 contains 11 residues. The entire variable domain, with the rest obtained from reference TRBV5-6 and TRBJ1-1, is as follows: DAGVTQSPTHLIKTRGQQVTLRCSPKSGHDTVSWYQQALGQGPQFIFQYYEEEERQRGNFPDRFSGHQFPNYSSELNVNALLLGDSALYLCASSQNTEAFFGQGTRLTVV.

This clone has only a few counts. This chain's CDR3 is CASSGSGEPSTDTQYF. For the CDR3, the DNA is TGTGCCAGCAGCGGTAGCGGGGAGCCTAGCACAGATACGCAGTATTTT. J is TRBJ2-3 and V is TRBV9, with 8 bases matching TRBD2. Germline values: CDR1 SGDLS, CDR2 YYNGEE. The length of the CDR3 is 16 residues. The V and J ends lost 3 bases and 0 bases, in that order; junction bases with no gene match: 6.

In regard to this clone: Other DNA variants within this sample encode the same CDR3. The J gene is TRBJ2-1, the V gene TRBV7-2; tentatively, D is TRBD1 (6 bases). V was cut by 0 bases and J by 0 bases, with 9 bases left in between. In germline, CDR1 is SGHTA, CDR2 FQGNSA. There are 16 residues in the CDR3. The CDR3 coding sequence is TGTGCCAGCAGCTTAGCACAGGGCAGCTCCTACAATGAGCAGTTCTTC. Translating it yields CASSLAQGSSYNEQFF.

The sample holds a few counts of this clone. The J gene is TRBJ2-3, the V gene TRBV2; D not resolved. V was clipped by 7 bases and J by 0 bases, with 11 bases between them. Germline assignment: CDR1 SNHLY and CDR2 FYNNEI. The CDR3 runs to 14 residues. The CDR3 DNA reads as TGTGCCAGCAAAACTATTTCAAGCACAGATACGCAGTATTTT. Its protein is CASKTISSTDTQYF.

The sample holds a few counts of this clone. This chain uses TRBV14 with TRBJ2-7; D ambiguous. V dropped 4 bases and J dropped 0 bases, with 16 bases sitting between them. The length of the CDR3 is 16 residues. Looked up from germline, CDR1 is SGHDN and CDR2 is FVKESK. The DNA of the CDR3 is TGTGCCAGCAGCCCCCTTGATGGGCTTAGCTCCTACGAGCAGTACTTC. Translation: CASSPLDGLSSYEQYF.

This clone was found a few times. This chain uses TRBV7-9 with TRBJ2-5; 10 positions match TRBD1. After removal of 5 bases from V and 5 bases from J, the junction contained 8 bases not matched to a gene. This CDR3 region has 15 residues. Per germline, CDR1 SEHNR and CDR2 FQNEAQ (reference sequence). The CDR3 reads CASSPTGGELETQYF. Written as DNA, the CDR3 is TGTGCCAGCAGCCCGACAGGGGGCGAGTTGGAGACCCAGTACTTC.

This clone was counted a few times. The chain joins TRBV12-5 to TRBJ2-1; 11 bases are shared with TRBD2. Germline lookup yields CDR1 LGHNT and CDR2 FRNRAP. There are 15 residues in the CDR3. Trimming cost V 4 bases and J 8 bases; bases outside gene matches: 7. In nucleotides, the CDR3 is TGTGCTAGTGGTTCTGGGCTAGCGGGGGGCGATGAGCAGTTCTTC. Protein product: CASGSGLAGGDEQFF.

The chain links TRBV18 to TRBJ1-3, with D possibly being TRBD1 (6 bases). Germline values: CDR1 KGHSH, CDR2 LQKENI. The CDR3 contains 15 residues. The V and J ends lost 0 bases and 2 bases respectively, with 8 bases between them. The CDR3 region has the DNA TGTGCCAGCTCACCACCGGGGGGGCCTGGAAACACCATATATTTT. As protein: CASSPPGGPGNTIYF. Full variable domain (remainder filled in from reference TRBV18 and TRBJ1-3): NAGVMQNPRHLVRRRGQEARLRCSPMKGHSHVYWYRQLPEEGLKFMVYLQKENIIDESGMPKERFSAEFPKEGPSILRIQQVVRGDSAAYFCASSPPGGPGNTIYFGEGSWLTVV.

The chain uses TRBV5-6 and TRBJ1-5; maybe TRBD1 (6 bases). The ends were cut back, 0 bases at V and 4 bases at J, with 8 bases in the middle. Germline CDR1 reads SGHDT; CDR2 reads YYEEEE. The CDR3 totals 14 residues. CDR3 DNA sequence: TGTGCCAGCAGCTTGGGGACAGTGAATCAGCCCCAGCATTTT. Translation gives CASSLGTVNQPQHF.

This clone was seen a few times. This rearrangement joins TRBV4-1 to TRBJ1-5, with 8 bases aligning to TRBD1. The CDR3 is made up of 18 amino acids. With 1 base clipped from V and 2 bases from J, the junction kept 10 bases outside the gene matches. Per germline, CDR1 MGHRA and CDR2 YSYEKL. CDR3 region: CASSQGLSGGKGNQPQHF. CDR3 coding DNA: TGCGCCAGCAGCCAAGGTCTTTCAGGGGGCAAGGGCAATCAGCCCCAGCATTTT.

This chain uses TRBV18 with TRBJ2-7, with 8 bases matching TRBD2. Losses at the gene ends were 6 bases for V and 3 bases for J; bases not matched to a gene: 13. The CDR3 has 16 amino acids. Germline V gene lookup returns CDR1 KGHSH and CDR2 LQKENI. The chain's CDR3 is CASSPGGAGVSYEQYF. The CDR3 DNA reads TGTGCCAGCTCCCCCGGGGGAGCGGGGGTCAGCTACGAGCAGTACTTC.

In this sample, this clone turned up a few times. V usage is TRBV11-2 and J usage is TRBJ2-2; tentatively, D is TRBD1 (5 bases). The germline gives CDR1 SGHAT, CDR2 FQNNGV. V lost 1 base, J lost 1 base, and 10 bases lay in between. This CDR3 contains 16 residues. CDR3 bases: TGTGCCAGCAGCTTAGCTGGTCAGGGGAACACCGGGGAGCTGTTTTTT. Residues: CASSLAGQGNTGELFF.

This chain uses TRBV23-1 with TRBJ1-5; 7 nucleotides match TRBD1. TRBV23-1 carries the ORF label, with uncertain function. This CDR3 is 15 amino acids long. With 1 base clipped from V and 7 bases from J, the junction kept 7 bases outside the gene matches. The CDR3 sequence is CASSQYRGLGQPQHF. The CDR3 nucleotides are TGCGCCAGCAGTCAATACAGGGGTCTGGGACAGCCCCAGCATTTT.